The T cell receptor (beta chain) under discussion was sequenced for a study of blood T cells in healthy people across ages. Study-wide results and limits: Estimated diversity, derived from one million T cells, was regarded as an underestimate.

In the case of this clonotype: As yet, its antigen is unknown. A read error may account for a junction end that differs from germline.

A J-beta primer mix and a sample-barcoded 5' primer were used in a second PCR of about 7 to 12 cycles. TCRdb ran MiXCR on the 5' RACE reads and lists one entry per CDR3 protein. The sample has about a million distinct CDR3 sequences, more than 30% seen once. The CDR3 has 14 residues. Looked up from germline, CDR1 is MDHEN and CDR2 is SYDVKM. Input material: blood. The chain couples TRBV28 to TRBJ1-6; D ambiguous. This clonotype was sampled from a man between 18 and 29 years old in good health. CDR3 sequence: CVSITDHSGSPLHF. CDR3 DNA sequence: TGTGTCAGCATTACTGACCACTCTGGATCACCCCTCCACTTT.